This TCR beta chain comes out of a study of blood T cell repertoires in COVID-19. For the study at large: Both acute and convalescent COVID-19 samples were obtained from the United States, Italy and Spain. Sources were T cells, B-cell-depleted T cells, or PBMCs; the material itself was cDNA or gDNA.

Allocation to cohorts depended on clinical history reported by the participants. J lost 12 bases, V lost 5 bases, and 8 bases had no gene match. This CDR3 region has 13 residues. Germline loops: CDR1 ENHRY, CDR2 SYGVKD. Clones were sequenced by immunoSEQ multiplex PCR, and TCRdb holds only the in-frame ones, with some missing. The profile shows about 220,000 clones, approximately 84% of them singletons. The sequencing input was PBMCs or T cells enriched from blood (not recorded which). The chain joins TRBV10-3 to TRBJ2-4, with TRBD1 identical over 9 bases. The receptor was isolated from a man aged 40-49 years who had recovered from COVID-19. CDR3 loop: CAISSRTGVPQYF. Written as DNA, the CDR3 is TGTGCCATCAGTTCTCGGACAGGGGTCCCTCAGTACTTC.